This T cell receptor (beta chain) was profiled in a study of T-cell memory formation after mild COVID-19. Study results and caveats: There were some responding clones in pre-infection memory, which suggested that cross-reactive memory had joined. Whereas later expanders leaned CD4+, clones contracting day 15 to 85 showed a balanced CD4/CD8 makeup. The SARS-CoV-2 specificity of second-wave clones reaching peak at day 37 remained unverified.

The CDR3 is made up of 13 amino acids. CDR1 is KGHSH and CDR2 is LQKENI in the germline V gene. V gave up 3 bases and J gave up 1 base, with 7 bases separating them. Constant-segment primers and 5'RACE yielded cDNA libraries for TCR alpha and TCR beta, each carrying sample barcodes and UMIs. A single record per CDR3 protein comes from TCRdb applying MiXCR to the 5' RACE reads. The data hold fewer than 350,000 distinct CDR3 sequences, with 15% observed a single time. Remarks on this clonotype: Its specificity is not known.

The TCR comes from a man between 18 and 29 years old who had mild COVID-19 (a few samples of this study predate the infection). Cell type and time point are not known. The sequencing sample was made of PBMCs or a T cell subset sorted from them (not recorded which). J is TRBJ2-7 and V is TRBV18; D is ambiguous. CDR3 sequence reads: CASSPTLSYEQYV. The CDR3 DNA follows: TGTGCCAGCTCACCTACTTTGTCCTACGAGCAGTACGTC.